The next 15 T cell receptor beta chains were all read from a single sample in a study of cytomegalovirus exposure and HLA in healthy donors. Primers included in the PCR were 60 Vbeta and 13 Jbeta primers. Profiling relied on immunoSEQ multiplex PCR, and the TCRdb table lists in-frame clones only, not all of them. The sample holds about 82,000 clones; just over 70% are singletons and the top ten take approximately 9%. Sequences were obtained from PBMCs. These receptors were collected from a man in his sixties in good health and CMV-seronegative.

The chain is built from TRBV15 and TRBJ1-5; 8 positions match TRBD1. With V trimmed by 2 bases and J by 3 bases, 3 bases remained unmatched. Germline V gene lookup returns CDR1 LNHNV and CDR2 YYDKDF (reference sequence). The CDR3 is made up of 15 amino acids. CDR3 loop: CATSRNRGDNQPQHF. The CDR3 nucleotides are TGTGCCACCAGCAGAAACAGGGGGGACAATCAGCCCCAGCATTTT.

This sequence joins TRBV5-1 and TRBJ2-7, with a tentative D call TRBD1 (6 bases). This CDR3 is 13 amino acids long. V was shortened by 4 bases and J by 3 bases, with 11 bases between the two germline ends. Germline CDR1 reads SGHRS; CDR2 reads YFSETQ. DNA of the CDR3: TGCGCCAGCAGCCCAGGACAGAACTACGAGCAGTACTTC. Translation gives CASSPGQNYEQYF.

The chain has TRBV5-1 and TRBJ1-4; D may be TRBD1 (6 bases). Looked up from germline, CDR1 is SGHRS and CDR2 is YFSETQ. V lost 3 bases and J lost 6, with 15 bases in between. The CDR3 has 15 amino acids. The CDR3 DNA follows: TGCGCCAGCAGCTCCTCGGGGGGCCCCTATGAAAAACTGTTTTTT. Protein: CASSSSGGPYEKLFF.

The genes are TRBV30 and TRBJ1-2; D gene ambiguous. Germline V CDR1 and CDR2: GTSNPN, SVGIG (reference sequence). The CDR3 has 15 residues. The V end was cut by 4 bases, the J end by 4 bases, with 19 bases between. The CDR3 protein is CAWKRVVGGSYGYTF. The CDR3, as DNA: TGTGCCTGGAAAAGAGTTGTTGGAGGGAGCTATGGCTACACCTTC.

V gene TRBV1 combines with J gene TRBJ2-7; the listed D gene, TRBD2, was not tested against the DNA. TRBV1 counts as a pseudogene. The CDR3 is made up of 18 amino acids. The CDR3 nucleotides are TGCACCAGCAGTAGGAATGGGACTAGCGGGGGAGCTGCCTACGAGCAGTACTTC. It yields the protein CTSSRNGTSGGAAYEQYF.

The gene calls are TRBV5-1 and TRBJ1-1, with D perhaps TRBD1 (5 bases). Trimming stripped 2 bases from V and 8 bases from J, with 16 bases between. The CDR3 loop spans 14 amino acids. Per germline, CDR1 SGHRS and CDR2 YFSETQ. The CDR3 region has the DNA TGCGCCAGCAGCTTCGGGCTAGGGGCAGGCGAAGCTTTCTTT. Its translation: CASSFGLGAGEAFF.

CDR3 DNA sequence: TGTGCCAGCAGTGGAGGGAATCTTCTAAACATTCAGTACTTC. Encoded protein: CASSGGNLLNIQYF. The V and J genes are TRBV28 and TRBJ2-4; possibly TRBD2 for D (6 bases). V lost 5 bases and J 6 bases, leaving 14 bases between the germline ends. This CDR3 is 14 amino acids long. CDR1 and CDR2 (germline): MDHEN, SYDVKM.

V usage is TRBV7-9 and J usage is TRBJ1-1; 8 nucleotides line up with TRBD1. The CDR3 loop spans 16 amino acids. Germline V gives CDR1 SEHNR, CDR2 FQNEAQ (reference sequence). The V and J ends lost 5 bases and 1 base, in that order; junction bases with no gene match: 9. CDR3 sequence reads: CASSTPVGTGNTEAFF. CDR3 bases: TGTGCCAGCAGCACCCCCGTTGGGACAGGGAACACTGAAGCTTTCTTT.

CDR3 in amino acids: CAGWGQGNRRDGYTF. CDR3 coding DNA: TGTGCCGGTTGGGGACAGGGGAACCGCCGGGATGGCTACACCTTC. V usage is TRBV7-9 and J usage is TRBJ1-2, with TRBD1 matching 10 bases. CDR1 SEHNR and CDR2 FQNEAQ come from the germline V gene (reference sequence). This CDR3 spans 15 amino acids. After removal of 11 bases from V and 6 bases from J, the junction contained 15 bases not matched to a gene.

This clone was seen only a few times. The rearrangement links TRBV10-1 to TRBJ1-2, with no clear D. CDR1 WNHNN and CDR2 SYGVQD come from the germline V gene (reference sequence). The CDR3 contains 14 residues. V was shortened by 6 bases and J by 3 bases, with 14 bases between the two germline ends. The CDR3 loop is CASSKTGVHYGYTF. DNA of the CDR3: TGCGCCAGCAGCAAGACCGGGGTTCACTATGGCTACACCTTC.

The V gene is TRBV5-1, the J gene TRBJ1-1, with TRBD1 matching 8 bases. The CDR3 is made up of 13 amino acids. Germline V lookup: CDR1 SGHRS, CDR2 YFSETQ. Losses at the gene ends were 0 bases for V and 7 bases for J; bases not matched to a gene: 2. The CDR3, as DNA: TGCGCCAGCAGCTTGGGACAGGGGAGTGAAGCTTTCTTT. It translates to CASSLGQGSEAFF.

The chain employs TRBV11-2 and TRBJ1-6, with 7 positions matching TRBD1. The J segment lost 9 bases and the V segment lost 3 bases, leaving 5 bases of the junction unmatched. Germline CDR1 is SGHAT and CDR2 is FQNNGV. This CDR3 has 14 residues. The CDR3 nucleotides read TGTGCCAGCAGCTTTAACAGGGGCAGTTCACCCCTCCACTTT. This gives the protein CASSFNRGSSPLHF.

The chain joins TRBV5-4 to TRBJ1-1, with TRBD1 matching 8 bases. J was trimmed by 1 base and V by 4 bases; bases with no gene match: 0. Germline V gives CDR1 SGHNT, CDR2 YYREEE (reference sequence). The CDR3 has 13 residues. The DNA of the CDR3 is TGTGCCAGCAGCGACAGGGGGAACACTGAAGCTTTCTTT. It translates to CASSDRGNTEAFF.

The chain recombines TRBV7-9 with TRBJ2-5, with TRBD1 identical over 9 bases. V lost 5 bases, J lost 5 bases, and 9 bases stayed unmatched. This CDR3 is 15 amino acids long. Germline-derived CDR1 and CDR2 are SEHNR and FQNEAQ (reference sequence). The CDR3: CASSPLGTGLETQYF. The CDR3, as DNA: TGTGCCAGCAGCCCCCTTGGGACAGGGCTGGAGACCCAGTACTTC.

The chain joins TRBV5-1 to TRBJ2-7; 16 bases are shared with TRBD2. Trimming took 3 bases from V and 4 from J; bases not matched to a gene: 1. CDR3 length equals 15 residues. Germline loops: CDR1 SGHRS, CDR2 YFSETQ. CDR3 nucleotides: TGCGCCAGCAGCTGGGGACTAGCGGGAGGGTACGAGCAGTACTTC. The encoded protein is CASSWGLAGGYEQYF.